These 19 T cell receptor beta chains originate from one sample sequenced in a study of T cell repertoires in cytomegalovirus infection. TCRdb re-called the reads with MiXCR, one entry per CDR3 protein. The sample lists roughly 170,000 distinct CDR3 sequences, less than 25% seen once, with around a quarter in the top ten. Their recognized antigens are unknown. The material was CD8+ T cells from cultured PBMCs, obtained from culture after CMV antigen stimulation. The receptors stem from a human donor in good health (CMV status not recorded). Some clones in this sample may be carry-over from other donors' samples.

CDR3 bases: TGCGCCAGCGCGTTGCATAGCAATCAGCCCCAGCATTTT. It translates to CASALHSNQPQHF. The chain joins TRBV4-1 to TRBJ1-5; D remains unclear. CDR1 is MGHRA and CDR2 is YSYEKL in the germline V gene. Trimming shortened V by 8 bases and J by 0 bases, and 8 bases separated the two germline ends. The length of the CDR3 is 13 residues.

This clonotype has just a few counts. The chain combines TRBV20-1 with TRBJ2-5; TRBD2 might be the D (5 bases). Germline values: CDR1 DFQATT, CDR2 SNEGSKA (reference sequence). V lost 1 base and J 5 bases, leaving 8 bases between the germline ends. The CDR3 extends over 12 amino acids. The CDR3 DNA sequence: TGCAGTGCTAGAGTCCCGGGGGAGACCCAGTACTTC. This codes for CSARVPGETQYF.

This clonotype was counted a few times. This chain joins TRBV7-8 and TRBJ2-7; perhaps TRBD1 as D (7 bases). The CDR3 runs to 15 residues. The germline gives CDR1 SGHVS, CDR2 FQNEAQ. Deletions cut 3 bases from V and 0 bases from J, with 12 bases between. Here the CDR3 reads CASSFQGGPSYEQYF. CDR3 in DNA: TGTGCCAGCAGCTTCCAGGGGGGTCCCTCCTACGAGCAGTACTTC.

This clonotype occurred a few times. This chain links TRBV6-6 with TRBJ1-2; a possible D gene is TRBD1 (6 bases). V lost 6 bases to trimming and J lost 7 bases, with 18 bases between them. The CDR3 is 14 residues long. Germline CDR1 MNHNY, CDR2 SVGAGI (reference sequence). This CDR3 is CASRLGGANTGYTF. The CDR3 DNA sequence: TGTGCCAGCAGACTCGGGGGGGCGAATACTGGCTACACCTTC.

This clonotype was seen more than once but under ten times. V gene TRBV7-4 combines with J gene TRBJ2-7; TRBD2 is a possible D gene (6 bases). The CDR3 consists of 12 residues. Trimming took 3 bases from V and 6 from J, leaving 9 bases between them. Germline CDR1 reads SGHVT; CDR2 reads SQSDAQ. CDR3 protein: CASSFGTSEQYF. For the CDR3, the DNA is TGTGCCAGCAGCTTCGGGACTTCCGAGCAGTACTTC.

V gene TRBV7-8 combines with J gene TRBJ2-7, with a weak D call TRBD1 (5 bases). V lost 0 bases and J 3 bases, leaving 9 bases between the germline ends. Germline V gene data show CDR1 as SGHVS and CDR2 as FQNEAQ. The CDR3 extends over 14 amino acids. The CDR3 coding sequence is TGTGCCAGCAGCTTAGCGGGGCGCAGCTACGAGCAGTACTTC. Amino acids: CASSLAGRSYEQYF.

The V and J genes are TRBV5-5 and TRBJ2-3; TRBD2 agrees at 8 bases. V was clipped by 0 bases and J by 3 bases; unmatched bases: 6. The V gene's germline CDR1 is SGHKS and CDR2 YYEKEE (reference sequence). The CDR3 consists of 16 residues. For the CDR3, the DNA is TGTGCCAGCAGCTTGGTTGGCGGGGGGTCGACAGATACGCAGTATTTT. Encoded protein: CASSLVGGGSTDTQYF.

This chain connects TRBV7-8 to TRBJ2-3; 8 bases agree with TRBD2. The CDR3 contains 17 residues. Looked up from germline, CDR1 is SGHVS and CDR2 is FQNEAQ. Trimming cost V 0 bases and J 4 bases; bases outside gene matches: 9. CDR3 loop: CASSLARRGGLPDTQYF. CDR3 DNA sequence: TGTGCCAGCAGCTTAGCTCGTCGGGGGGGGCTACCAGATACGCAGTATTTT.

The table lists this clonotype with many counts. The J gene is TRBJ2-7, the V gene TRBV6-2 or TRBV6-3, with D unclear. Germline V lookup: CDR1 MNHEY, CDR2 SVGEGT. With 3 bases removed from V and 6 bases from J, the gap between germline ends came to 15 bases. CDR3 length equals 14 residues. The CDR3, as DNA: TGTGCCAGCAGTTATACTGGGGAATCGAGCGAGCAGTACTTC. Its protein is CASSYTGESSEQYF.

This clonotype appeared a few times. This chain joins TRBV2 and TRBJ2-3; D gene uncertain. In germline, CDR1 is SNHLY, CDR2 FYNNEI. The germline V and J ends were trimmed by 7 bases and 3 bases, with 11 bases remaining between them. CDR3 length: 13 residues. CDR3 sequence (DNA): TGTGCCAGCACACGGGTTGGGACAGATACGCAGTATTTT. Protein product: CASTRVGTDTQYF. The full variable domain, completed using reference TRBV2 and TRBJ2-3, is EPEVTQTPSHQVTQMGQEVILRCVPISNHLYFYWYRQILGQKVEFLVSFYNNEISEKSEIFDDQFSVERPDGSNFTLKIRSTKLEDSAMYFCASTRVGTDTQYFGPGTRLTVL.

The chain combines TRBV7-2 with TRBJ2-5; 9 bases match TRBD2. The CDR3 is 16 residues long. Germline CDR1 SGHTA, CDR2 FQGNSA. With 4 bases clipped from V and 4 bases from J, the junction kept 10 bases outside the gene matches. CDR3 amino acids: CASSSNFGLARETQYF. The CDR3 nucleotides read TGTGCCAGCAGCTCCAACTTCGGACTAGCGAGAGAGACCCAGTACTTC.

This clonotype occurred a few times. The CDR3 region is CASSPSGGDVETQYF. The DNA of the CDR3 is TGTGCCAGCAGCCCGTCTGGGGGCGACGTGGAGACCCAGTACTTC. The J gene is TRBJ2-5, the V gene TRBV7-9; perhaps TRBD1 as D (6 bases). The CDR3 length is 15 residues. Trimming removed 5 bases at V and 5 bases at J, with 18 bases between. CDR1 is SEHNR and CDR2 is FQNEAQ in the germline V gene (reference sequence). Filled out from reference TRBV7-9 and TRBJ2-5, the complete variable domain reads DTGVSQNPRHKITKRGQNVTFRCDPISEHNRLYWYRQTLGQGPEFLTYFQNEAQLEKSRLLSDRFSAERPKGSFSTLEIQRTEQGDSAMYLCASSPSGGDVETQYFGPGTRLLVL.

The chain carries TRBV20-1 and TRBJ2-3; D gene ambiguous. The germline CDR1 and CDR2 sequences are DFQATT and SNEGSKA (reference sequence). The CDR3 covers 14 residues. V was pared by 2 bases and J by 2 bases, with 11 bases between. Here the CDR3 reads CSARNSWHTDTQYF. The CDR3 bases are TGCAGTGCTAGAAATAGCTGGCACACAGATACGCAGTATTTT.

This clonotype was seen more than once but under ten times. The V and J genes are TRBV4-1 and TRBJ1-5; TRBD1 is a possible D gene (6 bases). From germline, CDR1 is MGHRA and CDR2 YSYEKL. The CDR3 runs 16 residues. V gave up 4 bases and J gave up 3 bases, with 16 bases separating them. The CDR3 coding sequence is TGCGCCAGCAGCCCTGGCACGGGACACCTCAATCAGCCCCAGCATTTT. Its translation: CASSPGTGHLNQPQHF.

The V gene is TRBV4-1, the J gene TRBJ1-2; D is unresolved. Trimming pared 3 bases from V and 2 bases from J, leaving 10 bases between. This CDR3 is 14 amino acids long. Germline loops: CDR1 MGHRA, CDR2 YSYEKL. The CDR3 nucleotides are TGCGCCAGCAGCCACGAGGGAAGCAACTATGGCTACACCTTC. It codes for CASSHEGSNYGYTF.

This clonotype has only a few counts. The rearrangement uses TRBV4-3 and TRBJ1-6; D is perhaps TRBD1 (5 bases). This CDR3 comprises 17 residues. V shed 1 base and J shed 8 bases, with 18 bases lying between them. CDR1 and CDR2 (germline): LGHNA, YSLEER. CDR3 in amino acids: CASSQVTDIGLDSPLHF. In DNA, the CDR3 is TGCGCCAGCAGCCAAGTGACGGACATCGGTTTGGATTCACCCCTCCACTTT.

The gene calls are TRBV6-6 and TRBJ1-5; D is uncertain. V gave up 0 bases and J gave up 5 bases, with 8 bases separating them. In germline, CDR1 is MNHNY, CDR2 SVGAGI (reference sequence). CDR3 length: 14 amino acids. CDR3 region: CASSYSSGYQPQHF. The CDR3 DNA reads TGTGCCAGCAGTTACTCCAGCGGTTATCAGCCCCAGCATTTT.

This chain joins TRBV7-2 and TRBJ1-1, with a tentative D call TRBD1 (5 bases). Germline V lookup: CDR1 SGHTA, CDR2 FQGNSA. The CDR3 runs to 14 residues. Trimming left V 1 base short and J 2 bases short, with 8 bases between. In DNA, the CDR3 is TGTGCCAGCAGCTTAGAATGGGACAACACTGAAGCTTTCTTT. It specifies CASSLEWDNTEAFF.

This clonotype was counted a few times. The chain uses TRBV7-9 and TRBJ2-7; TRBD2 might be the D (6 bases). Germline V lookup: CDR1 SEHNR, CDR2 FQNEAQ (reference sequence). The CDR3 covers 14 residues. Between the trimmed V and J ends, which lost 1 base and 4 bases, there was a span of 11 bases. The CDR3 nucleotides are TGTGCCAGCAGCTTAGTTGCGGGGTTTTACGAGCAGTACTTC. This translates into CASSLVAGFYEQYF.